This passage covers 28 T cell receptor beta chains from one sample sequenced in a study of CD8+CD57+ T cells in acquired aplastic anemia. Genomic DNA provided the template from which TCR beta VDJ and CDR3 profiles were obtained. TCRdb itself ran the reads through MiXCR, one entry per CDR3 protein. This sample carries 450,000 to 550,000 distinct CDR3 sequences, about a third of them seen once, and the ten largest clones take around 0.82%. Patients who underwent sequencing had shown CD8+CD57+ cell expansion by flow cytometry. The sequenced material came from sorted CD4+, CD8+, or CD8+CD57+ T cells (not recorded which) from PBMCs. The source of these receptors is a human donor with aplastic anemia.

A remark on this clonotype: A much larger clone differs by one base, so this may be a read error. The genes are TRBV6-4 and TRBJ2-7, with D uncertain. Germline CDR1 MRHNA, CDR2 SNTAGT. The CDR3 length is 12 residues. The CDR3 loop is CANSNPNYEQYF. The CDR3 bases are TGTGCCAACAGTAACCCAAACTACGAGCAGTACTTC.

This clonotype appeared a few times. This rearrangement joins TRBV2 to TRBJ2-7, with 9 bases that match TRBD1. With 6 bases clipped from V and 5 bases from J, the junction kept 11 bases outside the gene matches. The CDR3 is made up of 15 amino acids. From germline, CDR1 is SNHLY and CDR2 FYNNEI. This CDR3 is CASRISGTGFDEQYF. The CDR3 DNA follows: TGTGCCAGCAGAATATCCGGGACAGGGTTCGACGAGCAGTACTTC.

The genes are TRBV10-3 and TRBJ1-2; 10 bases agree with TRBD1. The V gene's germline CDR1 is ENHRY and CDR2 SYGVKD. The CDR3 has 16 amino acids. V gave up 6 bases and J gave up 4 bases; unmatched junction bases: 11. For the CDR3, the DNA is TGTGCCATCAGCATGACCGGGACAGGGGCAGTCTATGGCTACACCTTC. It specifies CAISMTGTGAVYGYTF.

This clonotype has a count of ten or more. The chain carries TRBV5-1 and TRBJ1-2; the D is unclear. V was shortened by 4 bases and J by 4 bases, with 11 bases between the two germline ends. The CDR3 consists of 13 residues. CDR1 and CDR2 from the germline V gene are SGHRS and YFSETQ. CDR3 in amino acids: CASSPDGSYGYTF. Written as DNA, the CDR3 is TGCGCCAGCAGCCCGGACGGTAGCTATGGCTACACCTTC.

This clonotype has a handful of counts. The chain combines TRBV2 with TRBJ2-5, with TRBD2 matching 7 bases. Losses at the gene ends were 11 bases for V and 3 bases for J; bases not matched to a gene: 9. CDR3 length: 13 amino acids. Germline V gene data show CDR1 as SNHLY and CDR2 as FYNNEI. The CDR3 nucleotides are TGTGCCGAGGGCCAGCGGGGTAAAGAGACCCAGTACTTC. Protein product: CAEGQRGKETQYF.

This clonotype occurred many times. CDR3 sequence reads: CASSQPGTGAGYTF. In nucleotides, the CDR3 is TGCGCCAGCAGCCAACCAGGGACAGGGGCTGGCTACACCTTC. The genes are TRBV4-3 and TRBJ1-2; 10 bases are shared with TRBD1. Germline V gene lookup returns CDR1 LGHNA and CDR2 YSLEER. V trimming: 2 bases; J trimming: 7 bases; junction bases outside the gene matches: 4. This CDR3 has 14 amino acids.

The chain employs TRBV10-3 and TRBJ2-1, with 8 bases lining up with TRBD2. CDR1 and CDR2 (germline): ENHRY, SYGVKD. With 10 bases clipped from V and 4 bases from J, the junction kept 15 bases outside the gene matches. The CDR3 contains 16 residues. CDR3 loop: CASSLQAGALYNEQFF. Written as DNA, the CDR3 is TGTGCCAGCAGCCTCCAAGCGGGAGCCTTATACAATGAGCAGTTCTTC.

The V and J genes are TRBV4-2 and TRBJ1-5, with a possible D match to TRBD1 (6 bases). The CDR3 loop spans 16 amino acids. From germline, CDR1 is LGHNA and CDR2 YNFKEQ. Trimming removed 0 bases at V and 4 bases at J, with 13 bases between. CDR3 DNA sequence: TGTGCCAGCAGCCAAGAATCAGGCAGGGGTAATCAGCCCCAGCATTTT. Its protein is CASSQESGRGNQPQHF.

The chain combines TRBV7-2 with TRBJ2-5, with 11 bases matching TRBD2. CDR3 length equals 16 residues. The trim removed 1 base at V and 3 bases at J, leaving 4 bases unmatched. The germline CDR1 and CDR2 sequences are SGHTA and FQGNSA. In nucleotides, the CDR3 is TGTGCCAGCAGCTTAGTACTAGCGGGGGTTAAAGAGACCCAGTACTTC. Its protein is CASSLVLAGVKETQYF.

V gene TRBV29-1 combines with J gene TRBJ2-7; 8 positions agree with TRBD1. CDR3 length: 14 amino acids. Unmatched junction bases numbered 5, after V lost 4 bases and J lost 0 bases. Germline V gives CDR1 SQVTM, CDR2 ANQGSEA. The CDR3 DNA sequence: TGCAGCGTTGTAGGTCAGGGGGCCTCCTACGAGCAGTACTTC. Translating gives CSVVGQGASYEQYF.

This clonotype was found a few times. J is TRBJ1-2 and V is TRBV20-1; D unclear. V lost 2 bases and J lost 4, with 14 bases in between. Germline lookup yields CDR1 DFQATT and CDR2 SNEGSKA (reference sequence). This CDR3 has 14 residues. This CDR3 reads CSARRQEIPYGYTF. CDR3 sequence (DNA): TGCAGTGCTAGAAGGCAGGAGATTCCCTATGGCTACACCTTC.

In this sample, this clonotype turned up many times. V and J are TRBV2 and TRBJ1-2; D remains unclear. Germline-derived CDR1 and CDR2 are SNHLY and FYNNEI. The CDR3 runs to 14 residues. The ends were cut back, 0 bases at V and 4 bases at J, with 9 bases in the middle. The CDR3 loop is CASSEAFDGYGYTF. The CDR3 DNA reads TGTGCCAGCAGTGAAGCCTTCGATGGCTATGGCTACACCTTC.

This clonotype was counted a few times. The J gene is TRBJ2-3, the V gene TRBV5-5; D unresolved. The V and J ends lost 1 base and 1 base respectively, with 7 bases between them. CDR3 length equals 14 residues. Germline CDR1 reads SGHKS; CDR2 reads YYEKEE (reference sequence). The CDR3 reads CASSLLPGTDTQYF. The CDR3 bases are TGTGCCAGCAGCTTGTTACCGGGCACAGATACGCAGTATTTT.

The chain combines TRBV20-1 with TRBJ1-6, with D tentatively TRBD1 (5 bases). V gave up 3 bases and J gave up 8 bases, with 14 bases separating them. CDR3 length: 14 residues. Germline V lookup: CDR1 DFQATT, CDR2 SNEGSKA (reference sequence). CDR3 nucleotides: TGCAGTGCTAGTGTTGGCAGGGAATATTCACCCCTCCACTTT. Its protein product is CSASVGREYSPLHF.

This chain links TRBV20-1 with TRBJ1-2; 9 bases are a match to TRBD1. CDR1 is DFQATT, CDR2 SNEGSKA, per germline (reference sequence). The length of the CDR3 is 12 residues. V lost 6 bases and J lost 5; bases outside the gene matches: 4. The CDR3 region is CSAQGAGYGYTF. In DNA, the CDR3 is TGCAGTGCACAGGGGGCAGGGTATGGCTACACCTTC.

The V and J genes are TRBV30 and TRBJ1-3; D is ambiguous. Between the trimmed V and J ends, which lost 0 bases and 0 bases, there was a span of 6 bases. The CDR3 length is 14 residues. Germline assignment: CDR1 GTSNPN and CDR2 SVGIG (reference sequence). The CDR3 coding sequence is TGTGCCTGGAGTGTGACCCTCTCTGGAAACACCATATATTTT. This gives the protein CAWSVTLSGNTIYF.

This clonotype has ten or more counts. This chain joins TRBV25-1 and TRBJ1-2; no firm D call. Deletions cut 2 bases from V and 10 bases from J, with 17 bases between. The CDR3 is made up of 14 amino acids. Germline CDR1 MGHDK, CDR2 SYGVNS. CDR3 sequence: CASSEPDGVGDYTF. The CDR3 nucleotides read TGTGCCAGCAGTGAACCCGACGGCGTAGGAGACTACACCTTC.

This clonotype was recorded a few times. The genes are TRBV9 and TRBJ2-5, with 11 bases identical to TRBD1. The V and J ends lost 4 bases and 5 bases, in that order; junction bases with no gene match: 7. The CDR3 extends over 15 amino acids. The germline V gene has CDR1 SGDLS and CDR2 YYNGEE. The CDR3 here is CASSQVDRGRETQYF. The DNA of the CDR3 is TGTGCCAGCAGCCAAGTGGACAGGGGGCGGGAGACCCAGTACTTC.

On this clonotype itself: The conserved closing phenylalanine or tryptophan is absent in this CDR3, likely reflecting a read error. It is unclear where the CDR3 begins or ends on the DNA, so no DNA is shown, and the CDR3 is as TCRdb lists it. This chain connects TRBV29-1 to TRBJ1-1. Germline V lookup: CDR1 SQVTM, CDR2 ANQGSEA. The CDR3 length equals 8 residues, ends included. This chain's CDR3 is CSVEDRLK.

In this sample, this clonotype turned up a few times. A read error is possible here, since a much larger clone lies one base away. The genes are TRBV10-2 and TRBJ2-3; no firm D call. This CDR3 region has 14 residues. In germline, CDR1 is WSHSY, CDR2 SAAADI. V dropped 3 bases and J dropped 4 bases, with 11 bases sitting between them. This CDR3 reads CASSDSLYADTQYF. In DNA, the CDR3 is TGCGCCAGCAGTGACTCGCTTTACGCAGATACGCAGTATTTT.

This clonotype was observed at least ten times. A junction end diverges from the germline sequence, so it may reflect a read error. The rearrangement uses TRBV2 and TRBJ2-5, with TRBD1 matching 7 bases. The germline V gene has CDR1 SNHLY and CDR2 FYNNEI. The CDR3 has 13 residues. The CDR3 reads CASSRDSQETQYF. CDR3 nucleotides: TGCGCCAGCAGTCGGGACAGCCAAGAGACCCAGTACTTC.

This clonotype was observed at least ten times. The rearrangement joins TRBV25-1 to TRBJ2-7; 7 nucleotides agree with TRBD1. V dropped 4 bases and J dropped 7; count of bases not matched to a gene: 7. The length of the CDR3 is 13 residues. In germline, CDR1 is MGHDK, CDR2 SYGVNS. CDR3 in amino acids: CASSVDRVKEQYF. The CDR3 DNA is TGTGCCAGCAGTGTTGACAGGGTGAAGGAGCAGTACTTC.

With regard to this clonotype: One end of the junction varies from germline; a read error may be responsible. The J gene is TRBJ1-6, the V gene TRBV7-7; 10 nucleotides align to TRBD1. The CDR3 loop spans 15 amino acids. Germline CDR1 SSHAT, CDR2 FNYEAQ (reference sequence). The CDR3 sequence is CASSSGTGVGSPLHF. The CDR3 DNA is TGTGCTAGCAGTTCCGGGACAGGGGTCGGTTCACCCCTCCACTTT.

This clonotype was counted ten times or more. V and J are TRBV6-1 and TRBJ1-2; perhaps TRBD1 as D (6 bases). The CDR3 is 13 amino acids. Germline CDR1 reads MNHNS; CDR2 reads SASEGT. Between the trimmed V and J ends, which lost 5 bases and 12 bases, there was a span of 19 bases. The CDR3 DNA sequence: TGTGCCAGCAGTACCACCGGGGGAGGGGGAGACACCTTC. This translates into CASSTTGGGGDTF.

This clonotype showed up just a few times. The gene calls are TRBV3-1 and TRBJ2-7; D is tentatively TRBD1 or TRBD2 (6 bases each). The CDR3 length is 14 residues. Between the trimmed V and J ends, which lost 5 bases and 1 base, there was a span of 12 bases. Germline CDR1 reads LGHDT; CDR2 reads YNNKEL (reference sequence). The CDR3 reads CASSIPGASYEQYF. CDR3 nucleotide sequence: TGTGCCAGCAGCATTCCGGGGGCATCCTACGAGCAGTACTTC.

This clonotype was recorded a few times. This chain joins TRBV20-1 and TRBJ2-1, with TRBD2 matching over 7 bases. With 5 bases clipped from V and 0 bases from J, the junction kept 10 bases outside the gene matches. The V gene's germline CDR1 is DFQATT and CDR2 SNEGSKA (reference sequence). This CDR3 comprises 16 residues. In DNA form, the CDR3 reads TGCAGTGCTCAACCAGCGGGATTCTCCTCCTACAATGAGCAGTTCTTC. Protein sequence: CSAQPAGFSSYNEQFF.

This clonotype was counted a few times. The V call is TRBV6-1, the J call TRBJ1-2; D gene ambiguous. Trimming left V 6 bases short and J 3 bases short, with 8 bases between. CDR1 and CDR2 from the germline V gene are MNHNS and SASEGT. This CDR3 has 12 amino acids. The CDR3 coding sequence is TGTGCCAGCAGCCCCATGGACTATGGCTACACCTTC. Amino acid sequence: CASSPMDYGYTF.

The V gene is TRBV5-1, the J gene TRBJ2-1; TRBD2 matches 7 bases. With 0 bases clipped from V and 0 bases from J, the junction kept 3 bases outside the gene matches. The CDR3 contains 16 residues. The germline V gene encodes CDR1 SGHRS and CDR2 YFSETQ. CDR3 coding DNA: TGCGCCAGCAGCTTGGGCGGGGGTGGCTCCTACAATGAGCAGTTCTTC. Protein sequence: CASSLGGGGSYNEQFF. Drawing the rest from reference TRBV5-1 and TRBJ2-1, the complete variable domain is KAGVTQTPRYLIKTRGQQVTLSCSPISGHRSVSWYQQTPGQGLQFLFEYFSETQRNKGNFPGRFSGRQFSNSRSEMNVSTLELGDSALYLCASSLGGGGSYNEQFFGPGTRLTVL.